The sequence of this T cell receptor (beta chain) was determined in a study of T cell clonotyping in hematopoietic cell transplantation. Clones were read by immunoSEQ multiplex PCR, and TCRdb kept only the in-frame ones, dropping some. The sample records about 36,000 clones, approximately 95% being singletons. Time point indicated: recipient sample about 28 days before transplant, after cytoreduction. The ends lost 4 bases at V and 4 bases at J; junction bases unmatched: 15. This CDR3 spans 18 amino acids. Germline V gives CDR1 LGHNA, CDR2 YNFKEQ. The genes are TRBV4-2 and TRBJ1-1, with 10 bases aligning to TRBD1. The origin of this receptor is a man aged 40-49 years with chronic myeloid leukemia. Some clones in this sample may be carry-over from other donors' samples. The sequencing here drew on peripheral blood mononuclear cells, taken before stem cell transplant. CDR3 bases: TGTGCCAGCAGCCGGGAGGGGTCGGGACAGGGGATGGGCACTGAAGCTTTCTTT. Its translation: CASSREGSGQGMGTEAFF.